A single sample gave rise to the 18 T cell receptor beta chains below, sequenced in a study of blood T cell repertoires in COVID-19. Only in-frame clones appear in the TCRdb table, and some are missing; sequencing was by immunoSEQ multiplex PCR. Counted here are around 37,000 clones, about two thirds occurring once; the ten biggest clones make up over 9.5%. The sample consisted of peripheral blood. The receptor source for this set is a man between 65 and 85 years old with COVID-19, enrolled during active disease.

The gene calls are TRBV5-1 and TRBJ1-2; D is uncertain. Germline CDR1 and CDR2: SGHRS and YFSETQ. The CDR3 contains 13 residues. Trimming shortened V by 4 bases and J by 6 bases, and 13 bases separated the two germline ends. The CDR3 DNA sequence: TGCGCCAGCAGCCTGCGGACTCCCGATGGCTACACCTTC. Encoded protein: CASSLRTPDGYTF.

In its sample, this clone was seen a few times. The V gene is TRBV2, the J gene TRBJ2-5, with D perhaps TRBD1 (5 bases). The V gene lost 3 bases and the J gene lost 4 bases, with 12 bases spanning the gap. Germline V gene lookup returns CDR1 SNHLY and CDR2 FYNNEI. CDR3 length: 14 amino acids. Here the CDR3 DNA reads TGTGCCAGCAGTGAGGGGCACCTAGGAGAGACCCAGTACTTC. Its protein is CASSEGHLGETQYF.

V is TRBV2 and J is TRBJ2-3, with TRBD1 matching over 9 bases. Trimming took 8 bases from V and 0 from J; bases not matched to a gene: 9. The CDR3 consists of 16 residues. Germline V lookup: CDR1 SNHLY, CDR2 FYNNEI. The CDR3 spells CASRYGQGISTDTQYF. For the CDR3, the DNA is TGTGCCAGCCGGTATGGACAGGGGATAAGCACAGATACGCAGTATTTT.

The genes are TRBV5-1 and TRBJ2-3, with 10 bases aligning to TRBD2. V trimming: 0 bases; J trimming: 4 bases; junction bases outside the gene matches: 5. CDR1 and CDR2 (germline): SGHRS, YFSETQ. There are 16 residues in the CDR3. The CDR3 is CASSLEASGSPDTQYF. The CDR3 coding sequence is TGCGCCAGCAGCTTGGAAGCTAGCGGGAGCCCAGATACGCAGTATTTT.

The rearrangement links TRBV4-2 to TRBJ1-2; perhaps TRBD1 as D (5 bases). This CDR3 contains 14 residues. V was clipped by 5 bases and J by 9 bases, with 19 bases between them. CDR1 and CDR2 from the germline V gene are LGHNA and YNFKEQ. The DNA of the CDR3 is TGTGCCAGCAGCAACAGACAGAGCCCGAGGAGCTACACCTTC. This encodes CASSNRQSPRSYTF.

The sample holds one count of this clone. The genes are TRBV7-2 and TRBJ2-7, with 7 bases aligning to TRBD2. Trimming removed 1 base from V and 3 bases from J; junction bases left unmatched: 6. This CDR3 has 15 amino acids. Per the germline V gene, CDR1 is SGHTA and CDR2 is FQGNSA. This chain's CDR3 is CASSLGGTTNYEQYF. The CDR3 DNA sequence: TGTGCCAGCAGCTTAGGTGGGACTACCAACTACGAGCAGTACTTC.

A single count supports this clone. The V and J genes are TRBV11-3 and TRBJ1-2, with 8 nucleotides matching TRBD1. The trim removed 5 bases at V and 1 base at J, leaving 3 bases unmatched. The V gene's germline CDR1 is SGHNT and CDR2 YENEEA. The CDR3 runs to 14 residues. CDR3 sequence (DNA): TGTGCCAGCAGCCTGGACAGGGATAACTATGGCTACACCTTC. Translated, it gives CASSLDRDNYGYTF.

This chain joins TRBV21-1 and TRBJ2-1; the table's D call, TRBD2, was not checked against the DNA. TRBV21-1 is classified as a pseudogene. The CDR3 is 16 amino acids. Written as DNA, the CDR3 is TGTGCCAGCAGCACCCTAGCGGGAGCTACGGACAATGAGCAGTTCTTC. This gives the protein CASSTLAGATDNEQFF.

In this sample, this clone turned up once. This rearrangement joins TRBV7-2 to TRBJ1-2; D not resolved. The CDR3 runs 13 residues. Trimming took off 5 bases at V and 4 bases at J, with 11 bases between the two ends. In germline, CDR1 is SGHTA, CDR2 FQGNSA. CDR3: CASSQESGYGYTF. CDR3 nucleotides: TGTGCCAGCAGCCAAGAGTCCGGCTATGGCTACACCTTC. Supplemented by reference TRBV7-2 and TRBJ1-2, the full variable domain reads GAGVSQSPSNKVTEKGKDVELRCDPISGHTALYWYRQSLGQGLEFLIYFQGNSAPDKSGLPSDRFSAERTGGSVSTLTIQRTQQEDSAVYLCASSQESGYGYTFGSGTRLTVV.

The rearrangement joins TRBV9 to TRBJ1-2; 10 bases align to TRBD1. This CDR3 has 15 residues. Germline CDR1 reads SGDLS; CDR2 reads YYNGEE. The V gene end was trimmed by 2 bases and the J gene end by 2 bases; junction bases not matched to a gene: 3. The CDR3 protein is CASSVDRGRNYGYTF. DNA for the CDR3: TGTGCCAGCAGCGTCGACAGGGGGCGCAACTATGGCTACACCTTC.

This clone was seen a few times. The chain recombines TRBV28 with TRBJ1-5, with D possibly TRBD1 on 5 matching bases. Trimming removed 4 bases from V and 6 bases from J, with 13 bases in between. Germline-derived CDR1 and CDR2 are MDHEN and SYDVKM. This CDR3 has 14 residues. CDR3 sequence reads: CASSSLGGSQPQHF. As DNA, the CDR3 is TGTGCCAGCAGTTCCTTGGGGGGAAGTCAGCCCCAGCATTTT.

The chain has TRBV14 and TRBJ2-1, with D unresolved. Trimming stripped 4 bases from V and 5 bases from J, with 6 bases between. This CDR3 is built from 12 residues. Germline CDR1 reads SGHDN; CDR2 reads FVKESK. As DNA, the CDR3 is TGTGCCAGCAGCCGCGCTAACAATGAGCAGTTCTTC. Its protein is CASSRANNEQFF.

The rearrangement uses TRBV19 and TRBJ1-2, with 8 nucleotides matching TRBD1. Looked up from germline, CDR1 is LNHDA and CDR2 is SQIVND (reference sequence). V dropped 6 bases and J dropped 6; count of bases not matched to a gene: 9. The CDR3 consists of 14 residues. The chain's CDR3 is CASRTTGVYNGYTF. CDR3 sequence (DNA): TGTGCCAGTAGGACGACAGGGGTTTATAATGGCTACACCTTC.

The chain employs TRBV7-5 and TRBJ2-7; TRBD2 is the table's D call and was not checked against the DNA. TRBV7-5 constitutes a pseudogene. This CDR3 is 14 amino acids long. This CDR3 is CAPIRREGPTEQYF. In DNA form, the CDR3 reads TGTGCCCCGATCCGGCGGGAGGGCCCTACCGAGCAGTACTTC.

CDR3 loop: CASSTDRGRTEAFF. DNA of the CDR3: TGTGCCAGCAGCACGGACAGGGGTAGGACTGAAGCTTTCTTT. V is TRBV13 and J is TRBJ1-1; 9 bases map to TRBD1. Germline-derived CDR1 and CDR2 are PRHDT and FYEKMQ (reference sequence). The V gene end was trimmed by 5 bases and the J gene end by 5 bases; junction bases not matched to a gene: 6. The CDR3 has 14 residues. The complete variable domain, with remaining parts taken from reference TRBV13 and TRBJ1-1, reads AAGVIQSPRHLIKEKRETATLKCYPIPRHDTVYWYQQGPGQDPQFLISFYEKMQSDKGSIPDRFSAQQFSDYHSELNMSSLELGDSALYFCASSTDRGRTEAFFGQGTRLTVV.

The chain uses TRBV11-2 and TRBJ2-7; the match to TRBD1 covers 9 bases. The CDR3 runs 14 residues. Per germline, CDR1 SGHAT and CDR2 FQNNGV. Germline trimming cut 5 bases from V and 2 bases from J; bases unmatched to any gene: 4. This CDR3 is CASSRTGEPYEQYF. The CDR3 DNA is TGTGCCAGCAGCAGGACAGGGGAACCCTACGAGCAGTACTTC. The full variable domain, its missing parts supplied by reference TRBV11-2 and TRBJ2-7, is EAGVAQSPRYKIIEKRQSVAFWCNPISGHATLYWYQQILGQGPKLLIQFQNNGVVDDSQLPKDRFSAERLKGVDSTLKIQPAKLEDSAVYLCASSRTGEPYEQYFGPGTRLTVT.

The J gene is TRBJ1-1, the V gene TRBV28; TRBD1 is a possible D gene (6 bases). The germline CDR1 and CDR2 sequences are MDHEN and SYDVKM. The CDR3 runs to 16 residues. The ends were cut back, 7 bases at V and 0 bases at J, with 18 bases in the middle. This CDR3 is CASNEFGTPMNTEAFF. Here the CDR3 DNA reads TGTGCCAGCAACGAATTCGGGACACCCATGAACACTGAAGCTTTCTTT.

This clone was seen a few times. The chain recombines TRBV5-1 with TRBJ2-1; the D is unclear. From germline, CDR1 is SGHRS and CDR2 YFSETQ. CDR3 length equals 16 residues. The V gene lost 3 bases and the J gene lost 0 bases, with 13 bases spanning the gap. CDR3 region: CASSSSTVSSYNEQFF. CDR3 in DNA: TGCGCCAGCAGCTCCTCGACTGTGAGCTCCTACAATGAGCAGTTCTTC.